The rows below give T cell receptor beta chains drawn from one sample of a study of T cells in Graves' hyperthyroidism and ophthalmopathy. TCRdb re-analysed the multiplex PCR reads in MiXCR, keeping a single row per CDR3 protein. The data hold approximately 98,000 distinct CDR3 sequences, with 35% to 45% observed a single time. Sequenced: peripheral blood or thyroid tissue (not recorded which). The receptors derive from a woman in her 30s with Graves' hyperthyroidism. The CDR3 runs from the conserved cysteine through the conserved F or W. The D gene is left open where the match is weak. Some rows have no size entry. The others give once, few or many, or a class for an expanded clone.

cdr3_aa cdr3_nt j_call v_call d_call clone_size
CASSLGGGTNTGELFF TGTGCCAGCAGCTTAGGTGGAGGGACGAACACCGGGGAGCTGTTTTTT TRBJ2-2 TRBV7-9 . .
CASLGDTGELFF TGTGCCAGTTTAGGTGACACCGGGGAGCTGTTTTTT TRBJ2-2 TRBV28 . many
CAAQGLGEDEQYF TGTGCCGCACAGGGACTAGGGGAAGACGAGCAGTACTTC TRBJ2-7 TRBV28 TRBD2 few
CASRLSGTGLPTDTQYF TGTGCCTCCCGACTGTCGGGGACCGGACTCCCCACAGATACGCAGTATTTT TRBJ2-3 TRBV15 . many
CASSLRNAREQYF TGTGCCAGCAGCTTACGGAACGCTCGGGAGCAGTACTTC TRBJ2-7 TRBV7-2 . .
CASSLEDYEQYF TGTGCCAGCAGTTTAGAGGACTACGAGCAGTACTTC TRBJ2-7 TRBV28 . .
CASSLAVGPYEQYF TGTGCCAGCAGCTTGGCCGTGGGGCCCTACGAGCAGTACTTC TRBJ2-7 TRBV7-2 . .
CNARGSSGYNEQFF TGCAATGCTAGGGGATCTAGCGGGTACAATGAGCAGTTCTTC TRBJ2-1 TRBV20-1 TRBD2 .
CSLGEYSNQPQHF TGCAGTTTAGGGGAGTATAGCAATCAGCCCCAGCATTTT TRBJ1-5 TRBV20-1 . many
CSAPQHHYEQYF TGCAGTGCTCCCCAACACCACTACGAGCAGTACTTC TRBJ2-7 TRBV20-1 . many
CASSQRGADEQYF TGTGCCAGCAGCCAGAGGGGGGCTGACGAGCAGTACTTC TRBJ2-7 TRBV7-9 . many
CASSSGLAGGSEQYF TGTGCCAGCAGCTCGGGACTAGCGGGAGGGTCCGAGCAGTACTTC TRBJ2-7 TRBV24-1 TRBD2 .
CASSPVYGETQYF TGTGCCAGCAGCCCAGTGTACGGGGAGACCCAGTACTTC TRBJ2-5 TRBV7-3 . .
CASSAGQPQHF TGTGCCAGCAGCGCGGGACAGCCCCAGCATTTT TRBJ1-5 TRBV9 . .
CSAPTAGHSPLHF TGCAGTGCCCCCACCGCGGGGCATTCACCCCTCCACTTT TRBJ1-6 TRBV20-1 . .
CAGSFDGRYSPLHF TGCGCCGGCAGTTTCGACGGACGGTATTCACCCCTCCACTTT TRBJ1-6 TRBV6-6 . .
CASRDPNQPQHF TGTGCCAGTAGGGACCCCAATCAGCCCCAGCATTTT TRBJ1-5 TRBV19 . many
CASTSGQGDEKLFF TGCGCCAGCACCTCAGGACAGGGGGATGAAAAACTGTTTTTT TRBJ1-4 TRBV5-1 TRBD1 .
CASSFREANGKLFF TGTGCCAGCAGCTTTCGGGAGGCTAATGGAAAACTGTTTTTT TRBJ1-4 TRBV5-6 . .
CASRRSSGSTETQYF TGTGCCAGCAGGCGGAGTAGCGGGAGCACAGAGACCCAGTACTTC TRBJ2-5 TRBV7-2 TRBD2 .
CAIPAWGGSGNQPQHF TGTGCCATCCCGGCGTGGGGGGGCAGTGGCAATCAGCCCCAGCATTTT TRBJ1-5 TRBV15 . few
CASSLRLGGSSYNEQFF TGTGCCAGCAGCCTTAGGCTGGGCGGTAGCTCCTACAATGAGCAGTTCTTC TRBJ2-1 TRBV9 . few
CASSPGTAMNTEAFF TGTGCCAGCAGCCCGGGAACCGCGATGAACACTGAAGCTTTCTTT TRBJ1-1 TRBV28 . .
CASSSKQSGSPLHF TGTGCCAGCAGCTCGAAACAATCGGGTTCACCCCTCCACTTT TRBJ1-6 TRBV12-3/TRBV12-4 . .
CASSDGGTPSYF TGTGCCAGCAGTGATGGTGGGACTCCGTCGTACTTC TRBJ2-7 TRBV2 . .
CASSFNSNQPQHF TGTGCCAGCAGTTTTAATAGCAATCAGCCCCAGCATTTT TRBJ1-5 TRBV12-3/TRBV12-4 . many
CASSVAEEYQPQHF TGTGCCAGCAGCGTAGCGGAGGAATATCAGCCCCAGCATTTT TRBJ1-5 TRBV9 . many
CASIHPRVNTEAFF TGTGCCAGCATCCACCCCAGGGTTAACACTGAAGCTTTCTTT TRBJ1-1 TRBV12-3/TRBV12-4 . .
CASSPPPGQTNGYTF TGTGCCAGCAGCCCCCCCCCGGGACAGACGAATGGCTACACCTTC TRBJ1-2 TRBV7-9 TRBD1 .
CSARVGLQSIEQYF TGCAGTGCTAGAGTTGGCCTACAGTCCATCGAGCAGTACTTC TRBJ2-7 TRBV20-1 . many
CASGQGRFGYTF TGTGCCAGCGGACAGGGCCGCTTTGGCTACACCTTC TRBJ1-2 TRBV28 TRBD1 few
CASNPPGPSTNTEAFF TGTGCCAGCAATCCCCCGGGCCCCTCGACGAACACTGAAGCTTTCTTT TRBJ1-1 TRBV28 . few
CASSGQWGPQHF TGTGCCAGCAGCGGACAGTGGGGGCCCCAGCATTTT TRBJ1-5 TRBV28 . many
CASSTRRAETQYF TGTGCCAGTAGTACCAGGCGTGCGGAGACCCAGTACTTC TRBJ2-5 TRBV19 . .
CASISLSDRDYEQYF TGCGCCAGCATCAGTCTTTCGGACAGGGACTACGAGCAGTACTTC TRBJ2-7 TRBV10-1 TRBD1 .
CASSARDGGSSYNSPLHF TGTGCCAGCAGTGCTAGAGATGGGGGGAGCTCCTATAATTCACCCCTCCACTTT TRBJ1-6 TRBV25-1 . once
CATKGTSGKETQYF TGTGCCACCAAAGGGACTAGCGGGAAAGAGACCCAGTACTTC TRBJ2-5 TRBV2 TRBD2 .
CATSRETSGRASTGELFF TGTGCCACCAGCAGGGAGACTAGCGGGAGGGCCTCCACCGGGGAGCTGTTTTTT TRBJ2-2 TRBV15 TRBD2 .
CASSLQGVGTDTQYF TGTGCCAGCAGCTTACAGGGGGTGGGCACAGATACGCAGTATTTT TRBJ2-3 TRBV5-4 TRBD1 .
CSTRGGGETEAFF TGCAGTACTAGGGGTGGAGGGGAGACTGAAGCTTTCTTT TRBJ1-1 TRBV20-1 . many
CASSPTRGDTMYF TGCGCCAGCAGCCCTACCAGGGGAGACACCATGTATTTC TRBJ1-3 TRBV4-1 . .
CASSVGDSAYEQYF TGTGCCAGCAGCGTAGGGGACAGCGCCTACGAGCAGTACTTC TRBJ2-7 TRBV7-9 TRBD1 .
CARPGGNTGELFF TGTGCTAGGCCGGGGGGGAACACCGGGGAGCTGTTTTTT TRBJ2-2 TRBV25-1 TRBD2 .
CASSRDSLNTEAFF TGTGCCAGCAGCAGGGACAGTTTGAACACTGAAGCTTTCTTT TRBJ1-1 TRBV7-3 TRBD1 many
CASSPGGYTEASF TGTGCCAGCAGCCCTGGGGGGTACACTGAAGCTTCCTTT TRBJ1-1 TRBV2 . .
CSASTGLGEQYF TGCAGTGCTAGTACGGGACTAGGGGAGCAGTACTTC TRBJ2-7 TRBV20-1 TRBD2 .